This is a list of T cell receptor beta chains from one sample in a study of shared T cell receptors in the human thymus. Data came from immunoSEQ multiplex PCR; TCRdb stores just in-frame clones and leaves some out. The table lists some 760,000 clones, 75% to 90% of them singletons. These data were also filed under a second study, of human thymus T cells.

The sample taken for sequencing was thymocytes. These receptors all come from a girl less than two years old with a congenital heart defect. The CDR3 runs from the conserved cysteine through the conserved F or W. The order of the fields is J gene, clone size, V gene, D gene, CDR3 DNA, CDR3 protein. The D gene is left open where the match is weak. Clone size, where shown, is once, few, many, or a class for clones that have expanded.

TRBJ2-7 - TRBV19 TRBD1 TGTGCCAGTAGTCCCGGGGACAGGGGGCTTCCCTACGAGCAGTACTTC CASSPGDRGLPYEQYF
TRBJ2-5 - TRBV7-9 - TGTGCCAGCAGCCCCAACGTGTCCCGGGAAGAGACCCAGTACTTC CASSPNVSREETQYF
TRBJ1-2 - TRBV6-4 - TGTGCCAGCAGCCCGGTAGGGGAAGCTAACTATGGCTACACCTTC CASSPVGEANYGYTF
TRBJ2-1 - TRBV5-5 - TGTGCCAGCAGCTTTGGTGGGACTGTGGACAATGAGCAGTTCTTC CASSFGGTVDNEQFF
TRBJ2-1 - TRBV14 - TGTGCCAGCAGCCCGCATGACAGTCCCCTTTACAATGAGCAGTTCTTC CASSPHDSPLYNEQFF
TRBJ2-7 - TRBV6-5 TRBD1 TGTGCCAGCAGTCGGGACAGGGGCTACGAGCAGTACTTC CASSRDRGYEQYF
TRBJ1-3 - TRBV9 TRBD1 TGTGCCAGCAGCGTAGTTCCCCATCCCCCGACAGGGGGAGGAAACACCATATATTTT CASSVVPHPPTGGGNTIYF
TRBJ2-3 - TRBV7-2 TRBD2 TGTGCCAGCAGCCCCATAGCGGGGGGGACCCTGGGCACAGATACGCAGTATTTT CASSPIAGGTLGTDTQYF
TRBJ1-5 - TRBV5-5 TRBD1 TGTGCCAGCAGCTTAGGACAGGTTATTAGCAATCAGCCCCAGCATTTT CASSLGQVISNQPQHF
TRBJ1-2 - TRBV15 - TGTGCCACCAGCAGCGCTCTCCGGACACTACCGAGGGGCTACACCTTC CATSSALRTLPRGYTF
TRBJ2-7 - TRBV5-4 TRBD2 TGTGCCAGCAGCCCCGCAGCGGGGGACCAAATCTACGAGCAGTACTTC CASSPAAGDQIYEQYF
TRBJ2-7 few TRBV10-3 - TGTGCCATCAGTGACCTGGGGGGCTACGAGCAGTACTTC CAISDLGGYEQYF
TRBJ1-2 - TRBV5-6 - TGTGCCAGCAGCTCCAGAAACAGGGAGTATGGCTACACCTTC CASSSRNREYGYTF
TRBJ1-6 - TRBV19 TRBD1 TGTGCCAGTAGTATCTTACAGGGGGCGTCGATCGGCTATAATTCACCCCTCCACTTT CASSILQGASIGYNSPLHF
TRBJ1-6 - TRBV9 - TGTGCCAGCGGGGTGGGGAGCTCCTATAATTCACCCCTCCACTTT CASGVGSSYNSPLHF
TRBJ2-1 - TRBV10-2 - TGCGCCAGCACCCGGGAGAGGCCCAGGAACAATGAGCAGTTCTTC CASTRERPRNNEQFF
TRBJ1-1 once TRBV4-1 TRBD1 TGCGCCAGCAGCCATTCACGGCAACAGGGGTTGAACACTGAAGCTTTCTTT CASSHSRQQGLNTEAFF
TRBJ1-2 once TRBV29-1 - TGCAGCGTTGAAAGGGGGGGTTCTGACTATGGCTACACCTTC CSVERGGSDYGYTF
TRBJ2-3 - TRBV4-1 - TGCGCCAGCAGCCAAGATTCCCCCGGGATTTACTCCGTCCGAGATACGCAGTATTTT CASSQDSPGIYSVRDTQYF
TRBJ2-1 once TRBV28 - TGTGCCACCCAGAGACCAAGTCGAAGGGGGTCCTACAATGAGCAGTTCTTC CATQRPSRRGSYNEQFF
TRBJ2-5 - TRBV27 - TGTGCCAGCAGTTCCTCCCGGTTACCCCAAGAGACCCAGTACTTC CASSSSRLPQETQYF
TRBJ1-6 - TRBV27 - TGTGCCAGCAGCACCCTCGGGAATAATTCACCCCTCCACTTT CASSTLGNNSPLHF
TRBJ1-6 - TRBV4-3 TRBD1 TGCGCCAGCAGCCCGTGGACACAGAGACAGGGAGTTGATTCACCCCTCCACTTT CASSPWTQRQGVDSPLHF